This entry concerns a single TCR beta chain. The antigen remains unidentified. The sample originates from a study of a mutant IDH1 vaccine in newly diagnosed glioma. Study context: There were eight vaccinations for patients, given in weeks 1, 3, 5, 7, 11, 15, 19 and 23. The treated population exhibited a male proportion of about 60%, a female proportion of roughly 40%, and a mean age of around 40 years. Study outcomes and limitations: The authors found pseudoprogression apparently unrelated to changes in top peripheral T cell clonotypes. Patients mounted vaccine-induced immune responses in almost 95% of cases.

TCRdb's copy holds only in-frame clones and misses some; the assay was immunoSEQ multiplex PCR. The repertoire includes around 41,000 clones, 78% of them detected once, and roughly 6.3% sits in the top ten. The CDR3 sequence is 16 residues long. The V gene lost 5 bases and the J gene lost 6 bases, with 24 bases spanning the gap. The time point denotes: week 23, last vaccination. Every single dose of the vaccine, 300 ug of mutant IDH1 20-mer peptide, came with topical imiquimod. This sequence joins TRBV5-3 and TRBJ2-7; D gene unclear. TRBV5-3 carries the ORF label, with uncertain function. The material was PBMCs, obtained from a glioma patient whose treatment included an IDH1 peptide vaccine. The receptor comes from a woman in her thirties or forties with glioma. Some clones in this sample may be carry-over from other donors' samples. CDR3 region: CARSSLVALRVSEQYF. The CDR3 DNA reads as TGTGCCAGAAGTTCCCTCGTAGCTCTAAGGGTCTCCGAGCAGTACTTC.